These T cell receptor beta chains were read from a single sample in a study of blood T cell repertoires in COVID-19. Data came from immunoSEQ multiplex PCR; TCRdb stores just in-frame clones and leaves some out. The table lists 200,000 or so clones, approximately 79% of them singletons. Sequencing was carried out using peripheral blood. The receptors originated from a man in his sixties with active or convalescent COVID-19. CDR3s include the opening cysteine and the closing phenylalanine or tryptophan. A D gene is named only where the DNA matches it firmly. Size is omitted from some rows. Given values are once, few, many or a class for expanded clones.

J gene,V gene,D gene,clone size,CDR3 DNA,CDR3 protein
TRBJ2-7,TRBV28,TRBD1,.,TGTGCCAGCAGTGGAAGTAGGACAGGGAGCTCCTACGAGCAGTACTTC,CASSGSRTGSSYEQYF
TRBJ1-2,TRBV2,.,.,TGTGCCAGCAGTGAGGGGCAGGGGAACTATGGCTACACCTTC,CASSEGQGNYGYTF
TRBJ2-1,TRBV9,.,once,TGTGCCAGCAGCTCAAGAGGTAGGACAGCCGATGAGCAGTTCTTC,CASSSRGRTADEQFF
TRBJ1-5,TRBV7-6,TRBD1,.,TGTGCCAGCAGCTTAGACTACAGGGGAAGTCAGCCCCAGCATTTT,CASSLDYRGSQPQHF
TRBJ1-2,TRBV3-1/TRBV3-2,TRBD1,.,TGTGCCAGCAGCCAGGGGACAGGGGGATTTGGGTATGGCTACACCTTC,CASSQGTGGFGYGYTF
TRBJ2-1,TRBV6-6,TRBD2,.,TGTGCCAGCAGTCCTTATTGGACAGAACGGAGAATTATAGCGGGATTGTTGAATGAGCAGTTCTTC,CASSPYWTERRIIAGLLNEQFF
TRBJ1-5,TRBV10-3,.,.,TGTGCCATCAGCGATGACAAAGTTCAGCCCCAGCATTTT,CAISDDKVQPQHF
TRBJ2-4,TRBV14,.,.,TGTGCCAGCAGCCAAGAGAGGACAGTAAACATTCAGTACTTC,CASSQERTVNIQYF
TRBJ2-4,TRBV7-3,TRBD1,.,TGTGCCAGCAGCTTGGGACAGAAAAACATTCAGTACTTC,CASSLGQKNIQYF
TRBJ2-1,TRBV2,.,few,TGTGCCAGCAGTAGAGGACTTATCTCCTACAATGAGCAGTTCTTC,CASSRGLISYNEQFF
TRBJ2-2,TRBV7-2,.,few,TGTGCCTCCAAAAGAGCGACCACCGGGGAGCTGTTTTTT,CASKRATTGELFF
TRBJ2-3,TRBV20-1,TRBD2,.,TGCAGTGCTAGTTGGGCGGGAGGGGCCACAGATACGCAGTATTTT,CSASWAGGATDTQYF
TRBJ2-5,TRBV6-1,TRBD1,.,TGTGCCAGCAGTGACGACAGGGGAAGGACCCAGTACTTC,CASSDDRGRTQYF
TRBJ2-7,TRBV6-2/TRBV6-3,.,.,TGTGCCAGCAGTTACTATGGACCCAGGGGAGAGCAGTACTTC,CASSYYGPRGEQYF
TRBJ1-5,TRBV27,TRBD1,.,TGTGCCAGCAGTTCCAGACAGGGGGACAATCAGCCCCAGCATTTT,CASSSRQGDNQPQHF
TRBJ2-2,TRBV7-2,TRBD2,.,TGTGCCAGCAACTCCAGAGGGCTAGCGGGAGCTGCCGGGGAGCTGTTTTTT,CASNSRGLAGAAGELFF
TRBJ1-3,TRBV28,.,.,TGTGCCAGCAGTTTAGGAGGCAGAAACACCATATATTTT,CASSLGGRNTIYF
TRBJ2-3,TRBV4-1,TRBD1,.,TGCGCCAGCAAGGACAGGGGGAACACAGATACGCAGTATTTT,CASKDRGNTDTQYF
TRBJ1-6,TRBV7-2,.,.,TGTGCCAGCAGCCCGGGGAGCTCCTATAATTCACCCCTCCACTTT,CASSPGSSYNSPLHF
TRBJ2-5,TRBV6-2/TRBV6-3,.,.,TGTGCCAGCACCCCCAAGGACTTCCAAGAGACCCAGTACTTC,CASTPKDFQETQYF
TRBJ2-7,TRBV30,.,.,TGTGCCTGGAAAAAAGACAGCCGCTACTACGAGCAGTACTTC,CAWKKDSRYYEQYF
TRBJ2-7,TRBV5-1,.,few,TGCGCCAGCATGCTAGGGAATCAGGGCGAGCAGTACTTC,CASMLGNQGEQYF
TRBJ1-1,TRBV20-1,TRBD1,.,TGCAGTGCTAGACGACAGGGCGAAGCTTTCTTT,CSARRQGEAFF
TRBJ1-2,TRBV7-6,.,.,TGTGCCAGCAGCTTAAACCCTGGACACTCCTATGGCTACACCTTC,CASSLNPGHSYGYTF
TRBJ2-1,TRBV7-3,.,.,TGTGCCAGCAGCCCAAGCGGGTACTCCTACAATGAGCAGTTCTTC,CASSPSGYSYNEQFF
TRBJ2-7,TRBV3-1/TRBV3-2,TRBD1,.,TGTGCCAGCAGCCGTTCCGGGACAGGGGGCTACGAGCAGTACTTC,CASSRSGTGGYEQYF
TRBJ2-7,TRBV7-9,TRBD1,.,TGTGCCAGCAGCACGGGACAGGGCCCCTACGAGCAGTACTTC,CASSTGQGPYEQYF
TRBJ1-4,TRBV5-5,.,.,TGTGCCAGCAGCAGCACTACCCCCTCAGGGAAACTGTTTTTT,CASSSTTPSGKLFF
TRBJ2-1,TRBV5-1,TRBD1,once,TGCGCCAGCAGCATACGTATTCGGGACAGGGGTCCGGATGAGCAGTTCTTC,CASSIRIRDRGPDEQFF
TRBJ2-7,TRBV6-2/TRBV6-3,TRBD1,few,TGTGCCAGCAGTACCTACAGGGGGGCCTACGAGCAGTACTTC,CASSTYRGAYEQYF
TRBJ2-1,TRBV12-5,TRBD2,few,TGTGCTAGTGGCAGGACTAGCGGGAGCTACAATGAGCAGTTCTTC,CASGRTSGSYNEQFF
TRBJ2-7,TRBV28,TRBD2,once,TGTGCCAGCAGCCCGCCTAGCGGGAGGGCCTTGGACGAGCAGTACTTC,CASSPPSGRALDEQYF
TRBJ2-2,TRBV30,.,.,TGTGCCTGGAAGAGCGAAGACACCGGGGAGCTGTTTTTT,CAWKSEDTGELFF
TRBJ2-3,TRBV30,TRBD2,.,TGTGCCTCGAGGGGACTAGAGGGACCGGCTCATACGCAGTATTTT,CASRGLEGPAHTQYF
TRBJ2-3,TRBV7-3,TRBD2,.,TGTGCCAGCAGCCCAGGGACTAGCCGGAGTACAGATACGCAGTATTTT,CASSPGTSRSTDTQYF
TRBJ1-5,TRBV6-2/TRBV6-3,TRBD1,.,TGTGCCAGCAGCAAGGCGGTCTACGACAGGGGGGCGCACCATCAGCCCCAGCATTTT,CASSKAVYDRGAHHQPQHF
TRBJ1-5,TRBV6-5,TRBD1,.,TGTGCCAGCAAAGGAACAGGGGGCATGGGACAGCCCCAGCATTTT,CASKGTGGMGQPQHF
TRBJ2-5,TRBV5-1,TRBD1,once,TGCGCCAGCAGCTGGGAGAGGGGGCCTACACAAGAGACCCAGTACTTC,CASSWERGPTQETQYF
TRBJ2-1,TRBV10-1,.,.,TGCGCCAGCTCTTTGCCAGGCCCTTCCTACAATGAGCAGTTCTTC,CASSLPGPSYNEQFF
TRBJ2-7,TRBV7-6,TRBD2,.,TGTGCCAGCAGCTTAAGAGCGGGAGGGCCAGTCGAGCAGTACTTC,CASSLRAGGPVEQYF
TRBJ2-7,TRBV4-1,TRBD2,.,TGCGCCAGCAGTCCCCTTAGCGGGAGGGCCGGCGAGCAGTACTTC,CASSPLSGRAGEQYF
TRBJ1-4,TRBV11-1,TRBD1,.,TGTGCCAGCAGCCTCGGGACAGGGCTTAATGAAAAACTGTTTTTT,CASSLGTGLNEKLFF
TRBJ2-1,TRBV23-1,.,.,TGCGCCAGCAGTCAATTAGCGGACTACACCTACAATGAGCAGTTCTTC,CASSQLADYTYNEQFF
TRBJ2-7,TRBV27,TRBD2,.,TGTGCCAGCAGTTTACGGGGCCTACGACTAGCGGGGGAGGGGCAGTACTTC,CASSLRGLRLAGEGQYF
TRBJ2-1,TRBV27,.,many,TGTGCCAGCGCCGACTCTGACGTATACAATGAGCAGTTCTTC,CASADSDVYNEQFF
TRBJ1-5,TRBV27,TRBD1,.,TGTGCCAGCAGTTTAGGACAGGGGAGGGCCTTGAGACCCCAGCATTTT,CASSLGQGRALRPQHF
TRBJ1-6,TRBV6-6,.,.,TGTGCCAGCAGTACCCCAAAGCTCCATAATTCACCCCTCCACTTT,CASSTPKLHNSPLHF
TRBJ1-1,TRBV28,.,.,TGTGCCAGCAGTCTCCCGGGAACCTCGGGGACTGAAGCTTTCTTT,CASSLPGTSGTEAFF
TRBJ1-5,TRBV21-1,.,.,TGTGCCAGCATCTCGACCCCCCGGGGCAGGGGAGAGGATCAGCCCCAGCATTTT,CASISTPRGRGEDQPQHF
TRBJ1-3,TRBV12-3/TRBV12-4,.,few,TGTGCCAGCAGCTTGTCTCGGAACACCATATATTTT,CASSLSRNTIYF
TRBJ2-7,TRBV19,TRBD2,few,TGTGCCAGTAGTACCAAGACTAGCGCCTACGAGCAGTACTTC,CASSTKTSAYEQYF
TRBJ1-1,TRBV2,TRBD1,.,TGTGCCAGCAACGACGGACAGGGGAACACTGAAGCTTTCTTT,CASNDGQGNTEAFF
TRBJ2-7,TRBV7-6,TRBD2,.,TGTGCCAGCAGCCGGGAGGCCTCCCCGATCTACGAGCAGTACTTC,CASSREASPIYEQYF
TRBJ2-3,TRBV2,.,.,TGTGCCAGTGGTTGGGACAAGGCGAATACGCAGTATTTT,CASGWDKANTQYF
TRBJ1-1,TRBV19,.,.,TGTGCCAGTAGTATGGTATTCAGGGGCGTGAACACTGAAGCTTTCTTT,CASSMVFRGVNTEAFF
TRBJ2-2,TRBV7-6,TRBD2,.,TGTGCCAGCAGCTCGCTACCGGGACTAGTGAGCACCGGGGAGCTGTTTTTT,CASSSLPGLVSTGELFF
TRBJ2-5,TRBV30,.,.,TGTGCCTGGAGTGTACGAGGCCTTCAAGAGACCCAGTACTTC,CAWSVRGLQETQYF
TRBJ2-1,TRBV4-2,.,.,TGTGCCAGCAGCCAAGGAACACCCGGGTGGGATGAGCAGTTCTTC,CASSQGTPGWDEQFF